These 18 T cell receptor beta chains were all obtained from the same sample, sequenced in a study of blood T cell repertoires in COVID-19. Method: immunoSEQ multiplex PCR; TCRdb's copy keeps in-frame clones and lacks some. The sample holds under 350,000 clones; approximately 91% are singletons and the top ten take 1.7%. Sequenced input: PBMCs or T cells enriched from blood (not recorded which). The receptors come from a woman aged 40 to 49 who had recovered from COVID-19.

The chain employs TRBV4-1 and TRBJ2-5; D is ambiguous. V lost 4 bases to trimming and J lost 5 bases, with 11 bases between them. The CDR3 has 13 amino acids. CDR1 MGHRA and CDR2 YSYEKL come from the germline V gene. The CDR3 loop is CASSLWVGETQYF. The CDR3 nucleotides read TGCGCCAGCAGCCTTTGGGTGGGCGAGACCCAGTACTTC.

The V gene is TRBV5-1, the J gene TRBJ2-5, with TRBD2 matching over 9 bases. Germline V lookup: CDR1 SGHRS, CDR2 YFSETQ. Trimming cost V 2 bases and J 5 bases; bases outside gene matches: 7. There are 15 residues in the CDR3. CDR3 sequence reads: CASSFAGGSTETQYF. The CDR3 region has the DNA TGCGCCAGCAGCTTCGCGGGAGGGAGTACTGAGACCCAGTACTTC.

The CDR3 nucleotides are TGTGCCAGTAGTATGGGGCGAAGGATGAATAGGGGAAAACTGTTTTTT. It encodes CASSMGRRMNRGKLFF. The rearrangement joins TRBV19 to TRBJ1-4, with D tentatively TRBD1 (5 bases). This CDR3 comprises 16 residues. V was shortened by 3 bases and J by 10 bases, with 21 bases between the two germline ends. Germline CDR1 LNHDA, CDR2 SQIVND (reference sequence).

V gene TRBV6-1 combines with J gene TRBJ2-7, with 7 nucleotides matching TRBD1. The CDR3 is 14 residues long. The germline V gene encodes CDR1 MNHNS and CDR2 SASEGT. J lost 1 base, V lost 2 bases, and 2 bases had no gene match. The DNA for the CDR3 is TGTGCCAGCAGTGAACCCAGGGGGTCCTACGAGCAGTACTTC. As protein: CASSEPRGSYEQYF.

The chain has TRBV4-3 and TRBJ2-7, with D perhaps matching TRBD1 (6 bases). Germline V gives CDR1 LGHNA, CDR2 YSLEER. The ends were cut back, 1 base at V and 6 bases at J, with 13 bases in the middle. The CDR3 consists of 14 residues. The CDR3 DNA is TGCGCCAGCAGCCAAGTCACAGGGCGGAGCGAGCAGTACTTC. It specifies CASSQVTGRSEQYF.

The chain uses TRBV10-3 and TRBJ2-1; 7 bases map to TRBD2. V gave up 10 bases and J gave up 8 bases; unmatched junction bases: 14. The CDR3 has 14 amino acids. Germline CDR1 reads ENHRY; CDR2 reads SYGVKD. CDR3 region: CATWELGGVDEQFF. The DNA of the CDR3 is TGTGCCACCTGGGAACTGGGAGGGGTCGATGAGCAGTTCTTC.

This CDR3 reads CATKSETGRVTGELFF. In DNA, the CDR3 is TGTGCCACCAAAAGCGAGACAGGGCGGGTCACCGGGGAGCTGTTTTTT. The chain couples TRBV7-6 to TRBJ2-2, with 7 bases lining up with TRBD1. V dropped 10 bases and J dropped 4; count of bases not matched to a gene: 15. The length of the CDR3 is 16 residues. Germline V gene lookup returns CDR1 SGHVS and CDR2 FNYEAQ.

The V and J genes are TRBV19 and TRBJ1-1, with TRBD1 identical over 10 bases. The germline CDR1 and CDR2 sequences are LNHDA and SQIVND (reference sequence). CDR3 length equals 18 residues. With V trimmed by 5 bases and J by 0 bases, 12 bases remained unmatched. The CDR3 loop is CASSPRTGGYEMNTEAFF. The CDR3 nucleotides read TGTGCCAGTAGTCCACGGACAGGGGGATATGAGATGAACACTGAAGCTTTCTTT.

This clone was seen a single time. The chain carries TRBV5-1 and TRBJ2-7; 12 bases agree with TRBD1. From germline, CDR1 is SGHRS and CDR2 YFSETQ. J lost 4 bases, V lost 4 bases, and 3 bases had no gene match. This CDR3 contains 14 residues. The DNA for the CDR3 is TGCGCCAGCAGCCAGGGACAGGGGGCGTACGAGCAGTACTTC. Translating it yields CASSQGQGAYEQYF. Complete variable domain (other parts from reference TRBV5-1 and TRBJ2-7): KAGVTQTPRYLIKTRGQQVTLSCSPISGHRSVSWYQQTPGQGLQFLFEYFSETQRNKGNFPGRFSGRQFSNSRSEMNVSTLELGDSALYLCASSQGQGAYEQYFGPGTRLTVT.

The chain couples TRBV6-1 to TRBJ1-4; D remains ambiguous. The CDR3 runs to 16 residues. Trimming took 0 bases from V and 1 from J, leaving 9 bases between them. The germline gives CDR1 MNHNS, CDR2 SASEGT. This CDR3 reads CASSEARRGTNEKLFF. CDR3 nucleotide sequence: TGTGCCAGCAGTGAAGCGCGTCGGGGAACTAATGAAAAACTGTTTTTT.

The chain combines TRBV5-5 with TRBJ1-1; 8 bases are shared with TRBD1. The CDR3 consists of 14 residues. Germline lookup yields CDR1 SGHKS and CDR2 YYEKEE (reference sequence). The V segment lost 2 bases and the J segment 0 bases; nucleotides outside the gene matches: 0. For the CDR3, the DNA is TGTGCCAGCAGCTTACAGGGGGTGAACACTGAAGCTTTCTTT. Translating gives CASSLQGVNTEAFF.

This clone was seen at least ten times. This chain connects TRBV2 to TRBJ1-2; D is ambiguous. The length of the CDR3 is 13 residues. The germline CDR1 and CDR2 sequences are SNHLY and FYNNEI. V was shortened by 6 bases and J by 2 bases, with 10 bases between the two germline ends. The CDR3 protein is CASRRTENYGYTF. The CDR3, as DNA: TGTGCCAGCAGAAGAACAGAGAACTATGGCTACACCTTC.

The rearrangement joins TRBV19 to TRBJ2-3, with D perhaps TRBD2 (5 bases). Between the trimmed V and J ends, which lost 6 bases and 5 bases, there was a span of 15 bases. Germline V gene data show CDR1 as LNHDA and CDR2 as SQIVND (reference sequence). CDR3 size: 14 residues. The CDR3, as DNA: TGTGCCAGTAGATCCCAGGCAGGAGGAGATACGCAGTATTTT. Amino acids: CASRSQAGGDTQYF.

Details on this clone: An end of the junction does not agree with germline; a read error may underlie this. J is TRBJ1-6 and V is TRBV7-7; unclear D gene. CDR1 SSHAT and CDR2 FNYEAQ come from the germline V gene (reference sequence). The CDR3 consists of 13 residues. In DNA, the CDR3 is TGTGCTAGCAGCTTGAACAGAAATTCACCCCTCCACTTT. Protein: CASSLNRNSPLHF.

The rearrangement links TRBV9 to TRBJ1-2; 7 nucleotides agree with TRBD1. CDR1 is SGDLS, CDR2 YYNGEE, per germline. The CDR3 has 12 amino acids. J gave up 7 bases and V 3 bases, and 3 bases lay outside the gene matches. CDR3 nucleotides: TGTGCCAGCAGCGCGGGACAGTCTGGCTACACCTTC. Encoded protein: CASSAGQSGYTF. Full variable domain (remainder filled in from reference TRBV9 and TRBJ1-2): DSGVTQTPKHLITATGQRVTLRCSPRSGDLSVYWYQQSLDQGLQFLIQYYNGEERAKGNILERFSAQQFPDLHSELNLSSLELGDSALYFCASSAGQSGYTFGSGTRLTVV.

The chain employs TRBV18 and TRBJ2-1, with TRBD2 identical over 8 bases. With 5 bases clipped from V and 5 bases from J, the junction kept 8 bases outside the gene matches. The length of the CDR3 is 15 residues. Germline lookup yields CDR1 KGHSH and CDR2 LQKENI. In DNA form, the CDR3 reads TGTGCCAGCTCAGGGGGACTAGGAGGGGACAATGAGCAGTTCTTC. Its protein product is CASSGGLGGDNEQFF.

The chain links TRBV11-3 to TRBJ2-2; D remains unclear. V dropped 2 bases and J dropped 1 base, with 5 bases sitting between them. Germline V gives CDR1 SGHNT, CDR2 YENEEA. The CDR3 contains 14 residues. CDR3 protein: CASSLHQNTGELFF. CDR3 DNA: TGTGCCAGCAGCTTACATCAGAACACCGGGGAGCTGTTTTTT.

The gene calls are TRBV18 and TRBJ1-1, with 9 bases matching TRBD1. The V segment lost 1 base and the J segment 2 bases; nucleotides outside the gene matches: 5. The CDR3 spans 16 residues. CDR1 and CDR2 (germline): KGHSH, LQKENI. The CDR3, as DNA: TGTGCCAGCTCACCACAAGGGACAGGGAGAAACACTGAAGCTTTCTTT. Translation gives CASSPQGTGRNTEAFF.